This T cell receptor (beta chain) was retrieved from a study of blood T cell repertoires in COVID-19. Looking at the study overall: The United States, Italy and Spain supplied acute and convalescent COVID-19 samples.

Two negative PCRs, clearance, or symptom resolution characterized the recovered Cohort 3 donors. Germline values: CDR1 GTSNPN, CDR2 SVGIG (reference sequence). Deletions cut 5 bases from V and 8 bases from J, with 21 bases between. The CDR3 loop spans 14 amino acids. This clone showed up just a few times. Profiled with immunoSEQ multiplex PCR; TCRdb holds only in-frame clones, not every one. The profile shows 350,000 to 400,000 clones, under 90% of them singletons. The J gene is TRBJ1-2, the V gene TRBV30; D remains unclear. This receptor was taken from a woman in her twenties or thirties who had recovered from COVID-19. Sequenced: PBMCs or T cells enriched from blood (not recorded which). CDR3: CAWGRELGGGGYTF. DNA of the CDR3: TGTGCCTGGGGACGTGAACTCGGAGGAGGGGGCTACACCTTC.